The present T cell receptor (beta chain) was sequenced within a study of blood T cell repertoires in COVID-19. Turning to the study itself: Acute-phase and convalescent COVID-19 samples originated in the United States, Italy and Spain. Nucleic acid was either cDNA or gDNA, and it came from T cells, B-cell-depleted T cells, or PBMCs.

Sequenced by immunoSEQ multiplex PCR; TCRdb stores in-frame clones only, minus some. The sample lists approximately 280,000 clones, approximately 83% occurring once. Germline assignment: CDR1 MNHNS and CDR2 SASEGT. This CDR3 contains 17 residues. V lost 3 bases to trimming and J lost 0 bases, with 17 bases between them. This TCR was sampled from a woman in her twenties or thirties who had recovered from COVID-19. Sequencing was performed on peripheral blood. This sequence joins TRBV6-1 and TRBJ1-2, with D possibly matching TRBD1 (5 bases). In DNA, the CDR3 is TGTGCCAGCAGTGACCGGCCCGACAGCAGCACTAACTATGGCTACACCTTC. Its protein product is CASSDRPDSSTNYGYTF.